The clone carrying this T cell receptor beta chain was seen a few times. Generated by immunoSEQ multiplex PCR, the TCRdb table keeps only in-frame clones and is missing some. The top ten hold approximately 12% of the sample, which has 400,000 to 500,000 clones, less than 80% seen once. This entry belongs to a study of shared clonotypes between healthy human individuals. CDR3 length: 22 amino acids. The sequence derives from a woman between 35 and 50 years old in good health. Some clones in this sample may be carry-over from other donors' samples. The specimen sequenced was PBMCs. The chain has TRBV12-2 and TRBJ2-6; the table's D call TRBD1 went unverified against the DNA. TRBV12-2 is listed as a pseudogene. CDR3 in amino acids: CASRLAVADRGVVLSGANVLTF. The CDR3 nucleotides are TGTGCAAGTCGCTTAGCGGTAGCGGACAGGGGGGTTGTCCTCTCTGGGGCCAACGTCCTGACTTTC.